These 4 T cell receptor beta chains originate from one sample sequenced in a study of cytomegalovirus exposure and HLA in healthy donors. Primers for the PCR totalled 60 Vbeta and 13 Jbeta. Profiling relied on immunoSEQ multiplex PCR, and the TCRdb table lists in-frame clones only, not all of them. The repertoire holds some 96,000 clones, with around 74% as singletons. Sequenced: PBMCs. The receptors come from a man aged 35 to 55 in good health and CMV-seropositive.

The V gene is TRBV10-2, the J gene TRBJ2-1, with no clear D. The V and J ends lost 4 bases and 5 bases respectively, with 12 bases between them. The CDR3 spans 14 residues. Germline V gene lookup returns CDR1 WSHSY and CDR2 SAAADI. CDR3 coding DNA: TGCGCCAGCAGTGGGTCAAGCGCTCACAATGAGCAGTTCTTC. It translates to CASSGSSAHNEQFF.

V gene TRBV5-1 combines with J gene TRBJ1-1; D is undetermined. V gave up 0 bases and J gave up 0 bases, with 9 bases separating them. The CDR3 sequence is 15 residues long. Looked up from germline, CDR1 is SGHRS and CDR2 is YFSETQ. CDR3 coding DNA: TGCGCCAGCAGCTTGGAGCCGGGGTTGAACACTGAAGCTTTCTTT. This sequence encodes CASSLEPGLNTEAFF.

The CDR3 DNA reads TGTGCCAGTAGTAACCAGGGAGCGGGCAATGAGCAGTTCTTC. Translating it yields CASSNQGAGNEQFF. This chain links TRBV19 with TRBJ2-1, with a tentative D call TRBD2 (6 bases). Trimming took off 4 bases at V and 6 bases at J, with 13 bases between the two ends. The V gene's germline CDR1 is LNHDA and CDR2 SQIVND (reference sequence). CDR3 length: 14 residues.

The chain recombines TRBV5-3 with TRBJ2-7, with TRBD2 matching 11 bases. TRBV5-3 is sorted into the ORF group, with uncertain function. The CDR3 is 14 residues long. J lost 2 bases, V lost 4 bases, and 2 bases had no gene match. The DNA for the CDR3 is TGTGCCAGAAGCCATAGCGGGAGGGCCTACGAGCAGTACTTC. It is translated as CARSHSGRAYEQYF.